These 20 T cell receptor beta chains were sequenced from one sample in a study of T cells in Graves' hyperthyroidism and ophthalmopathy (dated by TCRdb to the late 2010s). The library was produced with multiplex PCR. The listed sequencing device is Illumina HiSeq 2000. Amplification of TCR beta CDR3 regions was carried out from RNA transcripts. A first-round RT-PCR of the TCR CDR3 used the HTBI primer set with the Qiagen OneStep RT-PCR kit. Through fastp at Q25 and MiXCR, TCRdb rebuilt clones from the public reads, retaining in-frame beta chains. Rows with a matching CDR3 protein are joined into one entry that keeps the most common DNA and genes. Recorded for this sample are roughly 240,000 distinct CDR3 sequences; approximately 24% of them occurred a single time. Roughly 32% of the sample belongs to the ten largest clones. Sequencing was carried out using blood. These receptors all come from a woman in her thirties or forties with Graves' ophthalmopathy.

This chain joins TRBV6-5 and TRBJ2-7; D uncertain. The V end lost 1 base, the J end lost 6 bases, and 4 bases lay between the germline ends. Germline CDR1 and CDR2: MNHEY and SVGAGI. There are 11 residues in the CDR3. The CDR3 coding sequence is TGTGCCAGCAGTTACTACGGCGAGCAGTACTTC. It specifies CASSYYGEQYF.

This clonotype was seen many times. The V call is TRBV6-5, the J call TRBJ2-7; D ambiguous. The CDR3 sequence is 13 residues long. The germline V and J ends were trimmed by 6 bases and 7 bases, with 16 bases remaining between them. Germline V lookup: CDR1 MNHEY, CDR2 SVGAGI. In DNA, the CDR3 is TGTGCCAGCAGCCGTTTACTACGCTTGGAGCAGTACTTC. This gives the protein CASSRLLRLEQYF.

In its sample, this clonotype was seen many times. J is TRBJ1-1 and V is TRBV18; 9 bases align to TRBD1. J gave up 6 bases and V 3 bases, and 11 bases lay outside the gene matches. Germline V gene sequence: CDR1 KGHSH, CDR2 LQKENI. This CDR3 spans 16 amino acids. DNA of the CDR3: TGTGCCAGCTCACCGGACCGGGGACAGGGCATGTCTGAAGCTTTCTTT. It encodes CASSPDRGQGMSEAFF.

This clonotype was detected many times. The CDR3 reads CASSPETPNTEAFF. Here the CDR3 DNA reads TGTGCCAGCTCACCAGAAACCCCGAACACTGAAGCTTTCTTT. The chain links TRBV18 to TRBJ1-1; no reliable D call. Trimming shortened V by 2 bases and J by 1 base, and 8 bases separated the two germline ends. Germline loops: CDR1 KGHSH, CDR2 LQKENI. The length of the CDR3 is 14 residues. Full variable domain (rest looked up from reference TRBV18 and TRBJ1-1): NAGVMQNPRHLVRRRGQEARLRCSPMKGHSHVYWYRQLPEEGLKFMVYLQKENIIDESGMPKERFSAEFPKEGPSILRIQQVVRGDSAAYFCASSPETPNTEAFFGQGTRLTVV.

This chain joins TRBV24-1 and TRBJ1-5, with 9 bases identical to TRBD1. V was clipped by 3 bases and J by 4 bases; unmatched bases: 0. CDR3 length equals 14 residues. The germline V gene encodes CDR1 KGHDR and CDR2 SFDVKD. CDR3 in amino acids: CATSDDRGNQPQHF. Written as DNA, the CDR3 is TGTGCCACCAGTGATGACAGGGGGAATCAGCCCCAGCATTTT.

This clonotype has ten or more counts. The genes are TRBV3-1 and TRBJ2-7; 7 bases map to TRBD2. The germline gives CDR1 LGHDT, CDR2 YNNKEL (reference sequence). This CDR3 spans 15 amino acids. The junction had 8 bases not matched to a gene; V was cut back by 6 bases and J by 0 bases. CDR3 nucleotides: TGTGCCAGCAGTTCCGGGGGGATCCGCTCCTACGAGCAGTACTTC. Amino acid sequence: CASSSGGIRSYEQYF.

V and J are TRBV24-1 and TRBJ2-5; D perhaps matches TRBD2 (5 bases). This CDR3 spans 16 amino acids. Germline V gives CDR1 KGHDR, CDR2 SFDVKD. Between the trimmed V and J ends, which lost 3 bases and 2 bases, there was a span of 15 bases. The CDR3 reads CATSDPSPDFQETQYF. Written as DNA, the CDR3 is TGTGCCACCAGTGATCCTAGCCCTGACTTTCAAGAGACCCAGTACTTC.

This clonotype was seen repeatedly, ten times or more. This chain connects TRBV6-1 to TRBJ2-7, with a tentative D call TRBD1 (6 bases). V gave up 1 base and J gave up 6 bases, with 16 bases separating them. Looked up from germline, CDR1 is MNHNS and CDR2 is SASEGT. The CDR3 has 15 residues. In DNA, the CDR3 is TGTGCCAGCAGTGAAGGCCCGGACAGCGCGGCCGAGCAGTACTTC. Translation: CASSEGPDSAAEQYF.

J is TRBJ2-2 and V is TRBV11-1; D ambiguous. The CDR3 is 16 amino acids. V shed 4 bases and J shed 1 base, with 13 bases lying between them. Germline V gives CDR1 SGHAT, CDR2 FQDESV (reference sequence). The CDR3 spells CASSSVGPMNTGELFF. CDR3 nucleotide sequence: TGTGCCAGCAGCTCAGTAGGGCCGATGAACACCGGGGAGCTGTTTTTT.

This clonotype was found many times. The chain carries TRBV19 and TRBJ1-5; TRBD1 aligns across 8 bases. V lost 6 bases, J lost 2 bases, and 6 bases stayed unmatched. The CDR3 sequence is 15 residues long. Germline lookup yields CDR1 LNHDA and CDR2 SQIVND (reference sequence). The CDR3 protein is CASRTGDWGNQPQHF. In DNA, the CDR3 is TGTGCCAGTAGGACAGGGGATTGGGGCAATCAGCCCCAGCATTTT.

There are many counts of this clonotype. CDR3 in amino acids: CASRKRTGSSSYEQYF. CDR3 sequence (DNA): TGTGCCAGTAGGAAGCGGACAGGATCGAGCTCCTACGAGCAGTACTTC. The chain has TRBV19 and TRBJ2-7; TRBD1 aligns across 7 bases. The CDR3 consists of 16 residues. The J segment lost 0 bases and the V segment lost 6 bases, leaving 11 bases of the junction unmatched. Germline assignment: CDR1 LNHDA and CDR2 SQIVND (reference sequence). Complete variable domain (other parts from reference TRBV19 and TRBJ2-7): DGGITQSPKYLFRKEGQNVTLSCEQNLNHDAMYWYRQDPGQGLRLIYYSQIVNDFQKGDIAEGYSVSREKKESFPLTVTSAQKNPTAFYLCASRKRTGSSSYEQYFGPGTRLTVT.

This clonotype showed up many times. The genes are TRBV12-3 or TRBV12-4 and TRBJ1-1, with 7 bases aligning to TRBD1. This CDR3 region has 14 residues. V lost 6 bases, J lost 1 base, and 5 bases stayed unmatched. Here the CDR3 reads CASRAGGPNTEAFF. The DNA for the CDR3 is TGTGCCAGCAGAGCAGGGGGTCCGAACACTGAAGCTTTCTTT.

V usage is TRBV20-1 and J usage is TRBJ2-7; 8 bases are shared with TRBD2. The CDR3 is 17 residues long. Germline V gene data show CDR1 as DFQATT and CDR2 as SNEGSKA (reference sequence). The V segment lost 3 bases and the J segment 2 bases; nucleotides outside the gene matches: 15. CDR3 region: CSASWAGGTHTTYEQYF. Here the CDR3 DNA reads TGCAGTGCTAGTTGGGCGGGAGGCACTCATACGACCTACGAGCAGTACTTC.

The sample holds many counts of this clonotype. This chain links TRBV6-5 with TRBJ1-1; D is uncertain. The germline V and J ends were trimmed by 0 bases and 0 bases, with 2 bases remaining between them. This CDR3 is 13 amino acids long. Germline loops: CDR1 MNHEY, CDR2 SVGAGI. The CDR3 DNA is TGTGCCAGCAGTTACTCCTTGAACACTGAAGCTTTCTTT. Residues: CASSYSLNTEAFF.

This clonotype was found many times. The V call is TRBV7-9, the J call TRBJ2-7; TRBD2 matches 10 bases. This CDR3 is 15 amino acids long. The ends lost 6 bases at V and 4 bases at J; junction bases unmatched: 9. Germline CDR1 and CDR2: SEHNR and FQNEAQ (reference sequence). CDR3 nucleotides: TGTGCCAGCAGTTCTAGCGGGAGTAATTGGTACGAGCAGTACTTC. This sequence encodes CASSSSGSNWYEQYF.

The CDR3 bases are TGTGCCAGCAGTGAAGAGGTCTCCACTGAAGCTTTCTTT. Amino acid sequence: CASSEEVSTEAFF. The rearrangement uses TRBV6-1 and TRBJ1-1; D gene ambiguous. This CDR3 is built from 13 residues. V lost 1 base, J lost 4 bases, and 7 bases lay in between. Germline V lookup: CDR1 MNHNS, CDR2 SASEGT.

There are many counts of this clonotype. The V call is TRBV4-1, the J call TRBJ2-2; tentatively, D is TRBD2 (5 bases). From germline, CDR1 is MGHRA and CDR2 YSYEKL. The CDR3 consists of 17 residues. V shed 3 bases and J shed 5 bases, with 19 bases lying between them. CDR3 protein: CASSHPHRGVSTGELFF. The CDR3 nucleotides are TGCGCCAGCAGCCACCCCCATCGGGGAGTCTCGACCGGGGAGCTGTTTTTT.

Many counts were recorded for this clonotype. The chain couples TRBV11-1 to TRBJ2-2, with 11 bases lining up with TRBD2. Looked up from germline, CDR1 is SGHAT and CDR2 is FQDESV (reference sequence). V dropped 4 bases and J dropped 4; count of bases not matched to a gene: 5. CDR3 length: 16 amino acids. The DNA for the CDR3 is TGTGCCAGCAGCTATAGCGGGAGGGCCAGCACCGGGGAGCTGTTTTTT. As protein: CASSYSGRASTGELFF. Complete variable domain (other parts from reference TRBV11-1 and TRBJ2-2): EAEVAQSPRYKITEKSQAVAFWCDPISGHATLYWYRQILGQGPELLVQFQDESVVDDSQLPKDRFSAERLKGVDSTLKIQPAELGDSAMYLCASSYSGRASTGELFFGEGSRLTVL.

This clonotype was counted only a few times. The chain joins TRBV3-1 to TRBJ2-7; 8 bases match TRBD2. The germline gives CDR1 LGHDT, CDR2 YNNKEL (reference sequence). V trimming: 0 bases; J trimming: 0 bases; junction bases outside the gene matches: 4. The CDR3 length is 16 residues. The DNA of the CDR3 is TGTGCCAGCAGCCAAGACCGCGGGGGGAGCTCCTACGAGCAGTACTTC. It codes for CASSQDRGGSSYEQYF.

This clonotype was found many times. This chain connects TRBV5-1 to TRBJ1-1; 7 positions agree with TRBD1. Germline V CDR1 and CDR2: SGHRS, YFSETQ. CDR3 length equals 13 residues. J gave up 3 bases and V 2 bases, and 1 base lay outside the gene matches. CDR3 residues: CASSLTGDTEAFF. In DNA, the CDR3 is TGCGCCAGCAGCTTAACAGGGGACACTGAAGCTTTCTTT. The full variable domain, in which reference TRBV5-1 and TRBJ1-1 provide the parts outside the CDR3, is KAGVTQTPRYLIKTRGQQVTLSCSPISGHRSVSWYQQTPGQGLQFLFEYFSETQRNKGNFPGRFSGRQFSNSRSEMNVSTLELGDSALYLCASSLTGDTEAFFGQGTRLTVV.